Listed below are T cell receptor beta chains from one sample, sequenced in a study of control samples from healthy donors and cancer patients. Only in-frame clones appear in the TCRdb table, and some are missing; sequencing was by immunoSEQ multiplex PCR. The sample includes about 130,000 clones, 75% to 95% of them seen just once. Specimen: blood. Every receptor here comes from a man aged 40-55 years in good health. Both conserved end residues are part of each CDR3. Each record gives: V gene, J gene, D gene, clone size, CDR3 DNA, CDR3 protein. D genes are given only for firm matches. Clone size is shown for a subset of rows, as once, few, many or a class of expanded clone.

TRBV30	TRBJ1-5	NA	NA	TGTGCCTGGAGAAGGAGCCAGAATCAGCCCCAGCATTTT	CAWRRSQNQPQHF
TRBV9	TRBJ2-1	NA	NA	NA	CASSVVAAGAAFF
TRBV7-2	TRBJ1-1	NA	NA	TGTGCCAGCAGCTTAAAGTGGACAGCCATGAACACTGAAGCTTTCTTT	CASSLKWTAMNTEAFF
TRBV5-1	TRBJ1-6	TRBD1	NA	TGCGCCAGCAGACATCTGGGACAGCTTAATTCACCCCTCCACTTT	CASRHLGQLNSPLHF
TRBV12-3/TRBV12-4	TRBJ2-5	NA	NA	TGTGCCAGCAGTGGAATCTCAGAGACCCAGTACTTC	CASSGISETQYF
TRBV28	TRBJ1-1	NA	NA	TGTGCCAGCAGTTTCGGACGCTACGAAGCTTTCTTT	CASSFGRYEAFF
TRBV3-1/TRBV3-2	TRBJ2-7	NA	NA	TGTGCCAGCAGCTGGGGTGGGGGCGAGCAGTACTTC	CASSWGGGEQYF
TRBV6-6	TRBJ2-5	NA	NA	TGTGCCACTACCTTAGGGGTTAGCTTACAGACCCAGTACTTC	CATTLGVSLQTQYF
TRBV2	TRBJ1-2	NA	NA	TGTGCCAGCAGTGTGTTACCTAACTATGGCTACACCTTC	CASSVLPNYGYTF
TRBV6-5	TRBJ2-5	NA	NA	TGTGCCAGCAAACCCCTAGTGCAAGAGACCCAGTACTTC	CASKPLVQETQYF
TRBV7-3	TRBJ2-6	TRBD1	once	TGTGCCAGCAGCTTAAGTCCCAGGGGGCAATACTCTGGGGCCAACGTCCTGACTTTC	CASSLSPRGQYSGANVLTF
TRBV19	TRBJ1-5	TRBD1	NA	TGTGCCAGTAGCGGGACAGCACTCGGGCCCCAGCATTTT	CASSGTALGPQHF
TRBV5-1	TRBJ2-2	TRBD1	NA	TGCGCCAGCAGCGTTGGGGACAGGGTCCCCGGGGAGCTGTTTTTT	CASSVGDRVPGELFF
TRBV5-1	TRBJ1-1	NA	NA	TGCGCCAGCAGAGATCAGGGAAACACTGAAGCTTTCTTT	CASRDQGNTEAFF
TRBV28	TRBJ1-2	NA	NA	TGTGCCAGCAGTCCACCGGGGCTGGAGGGCTACACCTTC	CASSPPGLEGYTF
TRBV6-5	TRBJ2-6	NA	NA	TGTGCCGGAAGGGACGAGGCTGGGGCCAACGTCCTGACTTTC	CAGRDEAGANVLTF
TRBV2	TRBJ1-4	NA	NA	TGTGCCAGCAGTCTCACGGCAGGCTCACCAACTAATGAAAAACTGTTTTTT	CASSLTAGSPTNEKLFF
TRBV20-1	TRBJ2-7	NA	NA	TGCAGTGCTAGCTTAGGAGAGCAGTACTTC	CSASLGEQYF
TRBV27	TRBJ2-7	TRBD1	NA	TGTGCCAGCAGCCACAGGGGATACTCCTACGAGCAGTACTTC	CASSHRGYSYEQYF
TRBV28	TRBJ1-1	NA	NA	TGTGCCAGCAGTTTGGCGCAGCCCCCCGTGGCTTTCTTT	CASSLAQPPVAFF
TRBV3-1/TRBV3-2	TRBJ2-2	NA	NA	TGTGCCAGCAGCCAAGGTTGGGGGGCCGGGGAGCTGTTTTTT	CASSQGWGAGELFF
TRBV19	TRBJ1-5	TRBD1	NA	TGTGCCAGTAGTATTAACAGGGGAGGGTATCAGCCCCAGCATTTT	CASSINRGGYQPQHF
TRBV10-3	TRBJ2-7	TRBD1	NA	TGTGCCATCAACCCGGGACAGGGAAGCTACGAGCAGTACTTC	CAINPGQGSYEQYF
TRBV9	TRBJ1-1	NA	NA	TGTGCCAGCAGCGTAGCTGACAGTACTGAAGCTTTCTTT	CASSVADSTEAFF
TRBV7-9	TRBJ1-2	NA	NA	TGTGCCAGCAGCTTAGAGGGTGGCTACACCTTC	CASSLEGGYTF
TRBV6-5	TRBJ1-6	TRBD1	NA	TGTGCCAGCTCCCGGGGGGACAGAATGAATTCACCCCTCCACTTT	CASSRGDRMNSPLHF
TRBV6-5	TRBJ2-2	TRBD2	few	TGTGCCAGCAGGGCTAGCGGGGGGCCCGGGGAGCTGTTTTTT	CASRASGGPGELFF
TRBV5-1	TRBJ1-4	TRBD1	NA	TGCGCCAGCAGCTCTCAGGGGGGTGGCAATGAAAAACTGTTTTTT	CASSSQGGGNEKLFF
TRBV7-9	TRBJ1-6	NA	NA	TGTGCCAGCAGAGGGGTGGATTCACCCCTCCACTTT	CASRGVDSPLHF
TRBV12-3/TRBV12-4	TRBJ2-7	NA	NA	TGTGCCAGCAGTTTGACCGGGCAGGAGGAGCAGTACTTC	CASSLTGQEEQYF
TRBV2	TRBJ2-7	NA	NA	TGTGCCAGCAGTGCGGATGCCTACGAGCAGTACTTC	CASSADAYEQYF
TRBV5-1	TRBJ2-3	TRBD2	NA	TGCGCCAGCAGGGCGGCCAGCGGGGCCACAGATACGCAGTATTTT	CASRAASGATDTQYF
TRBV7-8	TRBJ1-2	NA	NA	TGTGCCAGCAGCCCGGATGGGGTCTTTGGCTACACCTTC	CASSPDGVFGYTF
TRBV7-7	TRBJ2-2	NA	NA	TGTGCTAGCAGCCCGGAAGGGGCCGGGGAGCTGTTTTTT	CASSPEGAGELFF
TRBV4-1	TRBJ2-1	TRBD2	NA	TGCGCCAGCAGCCAAGGGCTAGCGGGGGTTGGGCAGTTCTTC	CASSQGLAGVGQFF
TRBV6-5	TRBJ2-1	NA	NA	TGTGCCAGCAGTTACTCAGCGGAGAAGCAGTTCTTC	CASSYSAEKQFF
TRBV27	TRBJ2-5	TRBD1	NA	TGTGCCAGCAGTCCGTGGGGGACAGGGGGCGAGACCCAGTACTTC	CASSPWGTGGETQYF
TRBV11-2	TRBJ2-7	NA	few	TGTGCCAGCAGCTCAACGACAGGCGAGCAGTACTTC	CASSSTTGEQYF
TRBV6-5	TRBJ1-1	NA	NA	TGTGCCAGCCGGCCGGCAGGGCCCTTGAACACTGAAGCTTTCTTT	CASRPAGPLNTEAFF
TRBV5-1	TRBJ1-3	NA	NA	TGCGCCAGCAGCTTGGTCGGCCTCTCTGGAAACACCATATATTTT	CASSLVGLSGNTIYF
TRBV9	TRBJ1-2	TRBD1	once	TGTGCCAGCAGCGAAAAACAGGGGGCAAGGGGCTACACCTTC	CASSEKQGARGYTF
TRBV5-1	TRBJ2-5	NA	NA	TGCGCCAGCAGCTTGGCATCGGATCCGGGAGAGACCCAGTACTTC	CASSLASDPGETQYF
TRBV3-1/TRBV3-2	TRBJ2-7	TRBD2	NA	TGTGCCAGCAGTCCTAGCGGGGGGGCAGGTGAGCAGTACTTC	CASSPSGGAGEQYF
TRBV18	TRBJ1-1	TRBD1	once	TGTGCCAGCTCACCTACAGGGGGCTTAATTGGGAACACTGAAGCTTTCTTT	CASSPTGGLIGNTEAFF
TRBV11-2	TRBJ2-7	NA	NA	TGTGCCAGCAGCCCGATAATGGCGAGCTACGAGCAGTACTTC	CASSPIMASYEQYF
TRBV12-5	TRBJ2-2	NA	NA	TGTGCTAGTGGTTTTTTCGGGATCGGGGAGCTGTTTTTT	CASGFFGIGELFF
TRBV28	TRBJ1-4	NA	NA	TGTGCCAGCAGTTTGGTCGGCCGCGGTCTATTTTTT	CASSLVGRGLFF
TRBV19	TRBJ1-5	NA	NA	TGTGCCAGTGGCTGGGGGGGCAATCAGCCCCAGCATTTT	CASGWGGNQPQHF
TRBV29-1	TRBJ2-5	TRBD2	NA	TGCAGCGTTGAACCCCCCGGGAGGAAAGAGACCCAGTACTTC	CSVEPPGRKETQYF
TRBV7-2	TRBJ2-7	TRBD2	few	TGTGCCAGCAGGGAACCGACTAGCGGGGGTTCCTACGAGCAGTACTTC	CASREPTSGGSYEQYF